This T cell receptor beta chain was captured by sequencing in a study of pediatric ulcerative colitis. Study-level points and caveats: This repertoire reflects total lymphocytes rather than subpopulations like regulatory T cells. Ulcerative colitis patients shared more blood-rectal clones than controls. No controls had the two rectal clonotypes shared by ulcerative colitis patients. Acute severe colitis showed lower rectal diversity from clonal expansions.

This clone was detected once. Antigen unknown. Rectal tissue came from one to two pinch biopsies taken at colonoscopy. Some clones are missing from TCRdb's copy, which holds only in-frame ones; the method was immunoSEQ multiplex PCR. The data hold fewer than 13,000 clones, with 82% observed a single time. The CDR3 consists of 11 residues. V was pared by 6 bases and J by 1 base, with 3 bases between. The germline V gene has CDR1 MNHNS and CDR2 SASEGT. The chain couples TRBV6-1 to TRBJ1-1; unclear D gene. This clonotype originated in a girl aged 10 to 17 who was a control in a study of pediatric ulcerative colitis. Sequenced sample: gut tissue. The CDR3 reads CASRQNTEAFF. As DNA, the CDR3 is TGTGCCAGCAGACAGAACACTGAAGCTTTCTTT.